This entry features one T cell receptor beta chain sequence. Antigen specificity is unknown. With random hexamers, roughly 0.45 to 1 ug RNA was reverse transcribed. The immunoSEQ assay covered 54 Vbeta and 13 Jbeta segments for CDR3. TCRdb processed the immunoSEQ multiplex PCR reads anew with MiXCR; each CDR3 protein has one entry. The table has under 200,000 distinct CDR3 sequences, roughly 95% seen once. Sequencing of TCR beta covered CD8+ and CD4+ T cells obtained from blood. This entry is derived from a study of CD8 T cells in Susac syndrome. CDR1 and CDR2 (germline): DFQATT, SNEGSKA (reference sequence). The CDR3 loop spans 13 amino acids. The ends were cut back, 3 bases at V and 5 bases at J, with 12 bases in the middle. Study-level findings and limits: The authors acknowledged that the study's TCR sequencing and HLA analysis involved relatively few individuals.

Sequencing used CD8+ T cells from PBMCs. This chain uses TRBV20-1 with TRBJ2-3; D call uncertain. The clonotype originates from a human donor with multiple sclerosis. This CDR3 is CSASLGPKDTQYF. The CDR3 DNA is TGCAGTGCTAGTTTGGGTCCCAAAGATACGCAGTATTTT.